Each of the 19 T cell receptor beta chains below was sequenced from the same sample in a study of post-analysis software for immune sequencing data. The study's findings and limits: Among four to six TRBV segments more frequent in patients than controls were TRBV5-6, TRBV5-1 and TRBV20-1.

Every TCR beta cDNA library bore unique molecular identifiers. TCRdb itself ran the PCR reads through MiXCR, one entry per CDR3 protein. The sample has around 400,000 distinct CDR3 sequences, 39% seen once; the top ten hold 7.6%. No antigen has been assigned to these receptors. The material sequenced was blood. The source of these receptors is a girl aged 2 to 9 with multiple sclerosis.

The chain uses TRBV9 and TRBJ2-1; 10 bases align to TRBD2. This CDR3 has 15 amino acids. Trimming removed 3 bases from V and 5 bases from J; junction bases left unmatched: 5. The germline CDR1 and CDR2 sequences are SGDLS and YYNGEE. The chain's CDR3 is CASSGGTSANNEQFF. The CDR3 DNA is TGTGCCAGCAGCGGGGGGACTAGCGCGAACAATGAGCAGTTCTTC.

CDR3 nucleotides: TGCGCCAGCAGCCCAGGACTAGACCAAGAGACCCAGTACTTC. Translated, it gives CASSPGLDQETQYF. The chain uses TRBV5-1 and TRBJ2-5; 7 nucleotides match TRBD2. The CDR3 totals 14 residues. Germline CDR1 is SGHRS and CDR2 is YFSETQ. V dropped 4 bases and J dropped 0; count of bases not matched to a gene: 3. The full variable domain, with the rest looked up from reference TRBV5-1 and TRBJ2-5, is KAGVTQTPRYLIKTRGQQVTLSCSPISGHRSVSWYQQTPGQGLQFLFEYFSETQRNKGNFPGRFSGRQFSNSRSEMNVSTLELGDSALYLCASSPGLDQETQYFGPGTRLLVL.

This clonotype has more than one count but fewer than ten. The V and J genes are TRBV28 and TRBJ2-7, with D uncertain. V was pared by 6 bases and J by 6 bases, with 27 bases between. The CDR3 consists of 17 residues. Per germline, CDR1 MDHEN and CDR2 SYDVKM. In DNA, the CDR3 is TGTGCCAGCAGATCCCCTAACGGGTGGGTCTTACTGAGCGAGCAGTACTTC. It is translated as CASRSPNGWVLLSEQYF.

V is TRBV3-1 and J is TRBJ2-5; D perhaps matches TRBD2 (5 bases). The J call may be incorrect, as the DNA end agrees better with TRBJ2-7. CDR3 length: 17 residues. CDR1 and CDR2 (germline): LGHDT, YNNKEL (reference sequence). CDR3 protein: CASSPHSGGLSSYEQYF. CDR3 in DNA: TGTGCCAGCAGCCCACATAGTGGAGGACTTTCCTCCTACGAGCAGTACTTC.

This clonotype has just a few counts. V is TRBV7-8 and J is TRBJ2-7; possible D gene TRBD1, 5 bases. Looked up from germline, CDR1 is SGHVS and CDR2 is FQNEAQ. The CDR3 is 14 residues long. V shed 5 bases and J shed 0 bases, with 11 bases lying between them. As DNA, the CDR3 is TGTGCCAGCAGCGCCTCAGGGCCCTCCTACGAGCAGTACTTC. This codes for CASSASGPSYEQYF.

In this sample, this clonotype turned up a few times. The rearrangement links TRBV5-1 to TRBJ1-1; D remains ambiguous. The germline V gene has CDR1 SGHRS and CDR2 YFSETQ. CDR3 size: 12 residues. Trimming pared 2 bases from V and 1 base from J, leaving 3 bases between. CDR3 sequence reads: CASSFQNTEAFF. Written as DNA, the CDR3 is TGCGCCAGCAGCTTCCAGAACACTGAAGCTTTCTTT.

The chain employs TRBV12-3 or TRBV12-4 and TRBJ2-5, with D unclear. V was cut by 8 bases and J by 0 bases, with 10 bases left in between. The CDR3 covers 13 residues. The CDR3 reads CASRRGYQETQYF. The CDR3 bases are TGTGCCAGCCGACGCGGATACCAAGAGACCCAGTACTTC.

The chain joins TRBV4-1 to TRBJ2-7, with D perhaps matching TRBD2 (5 bases). The CDR3 loop spans 15 amino acids. Trimming removed 1 base at V and 0 bases at J, with 10 bases between. The germline V gene has CDR1 MGHRA and CDR2 YSYEKL. CDR3 in DNA: TGCGCCAGCAGCCAAGGGAGGACGAGCTCCTACGAGCAGTACTTC. Protein: CASSQGRTSSYEQYF.

The V and J genes are TRBV7-9 and TRBJ2-2; D gene ambiguous. Germline loops: CDR1 SEHNR, CDR2 FQNEAQ (reference sequence). This CDR3 has 14 residues. V dropped 2 bases and J dropped 1 base, with 5 bases sitting between them. CDR3 amino acids: CASSLRVNTGELFF. Here the CDR3 DNA reads TGTGCCAGCAGCTTAAGGGTGAACACCGGGGAGCTGTTTTTT.

The gene calls are TRBV7-3 and TRBJ2-3; TRBD2 agrees at 7 bases. Trimming removed 2 bases from V and 2 bases from J; junction bases left unmatched: 4. Germline CDR1 reads SGHTA; CDR2 reads FQGTGA. The CDR3 covers 15 residues. The CDR3 is CASSLRAGFTDTQYF. The CDR3 nucleotides read TGTGCCAGCAGCTTACGAGCGGGGTTCACAGATACGCAGTATTTT.

The rearrangement uses TRBV5-4 and TRBJ2-2; 7 bases match TRBD2. The CDR3 contains 16 residues. J lost 2 bases, V lost 5 bases, and 9 bases had no gene match. Germline V gene data show CDR1 as SGHNT and CDR2 as YYREEE (reference sequence). CDR3 protein: CASSPAGSHNTGELFF. CDR3 bases: TGTGCCAGCAGTCCAGCGGGGAGCCATAACACCGGGGAGCTGTTTTTT. Supplemented by reference TRBV5-4 and TRBJ2-2, the full variable domain reads ETGVTQSPTHLIKTRGQQVTLRCSSQSGHNTVSWYQQALGQGPQFIFQYYREEENGRGNFPPRFSGLQFPNYSSELNVNALELDDSALYLCASSPAGSHNTGELFFGEGSRLTVL.

The J gene is TRBJ2-3, the V gene TRBV29-1; 10 bases agree with TRBD2. CDR3 length: 15 residues. Germline assignment: CDR1 SQVTM and CDR2 ANQGSEA. V dropped 4 bases and J dropped 1; count of bases not matched to a gene: 5. CDR3 amino acids: CSVARLAGGTDTQYF. The CDR3, as DNA: TGCAGCGTTGCTCGCCTAGCGGGGGGCACAGATACGCAGTATTTT.

This chain connects TRBV14 to TRBJ2-7; 11 bases fit TRBD1. The V and J ends lost 0 bases and 3 bases, in that order; junction bases with no gene match: 1. There are 15 residues in the CDR3. Germline V CDR1 and CDR2: SGHDN, FVKESK. CDR3 nucleotides: TGTGCCAGCAGCCAAGATGGGACAGGGGGCTACGAGCAGTACTTC. Its translation is CASSQDGTGGYEQYF.

V and J are TRBV27 and TRBJ2-1, with 11 bases matching TRBD2. Germline-derived CDR1 and CDR2 are MNHEY and SMNVEV (reference sequence). The CDR3 sequence is 15 residues long. V lost 2 bases and J lost 14; bases outside the gene matches: 11. This chain's CDR3 is CASSLGPSGRQAKFF. DNA for the CDR3: TGTGCCAGCAGTTTAGGGCCTAGCGGGAGGCAGGCCAAGTTCTTC.

Regarding this clonotype: A junction end diverges from the germline sequence, so it may reflect a read error. CDR3 sequence reads: CAGSLVISNQPQHF. CDR3 nucleotide sequence: TGTGCCGGCAGCTTAGTCATTAGCAATCAGCCCCAGCATTTT. The chain has TRBV7-2 and TRBJ1-5; D gene unclear. Germline V gives CDR1 SGHTA, CDR2 FQGNSA. The CDR3 has 14 amino acids.

V gene TRBV20-1 combines with J gene TRBJ1-1; tentative D call: TRBD1 (6 bases). This CDR3 is 15 amino acids long. Trimming left V 1 base short and J 1 base short, with 13 bases between. Germline CDR1 is DFQATT and CDR2 is SNEGSKA (reference sequence). The CDR3 loop is CSARAQGNWNTEAFF. CDR3 nucleotides: TGCAGTGCTAGAGCTCAGGGGAATTGGAACACTGAAGCTTTCTTT.

In its sample, this clonotype was seen a few times. The CDR3 reads CAISVGRGETQYF. The CDR3 region has the DNA TGTGCCATCAGTGTCGGCAGGGGAGAGACCCAGTACTTC. The gene calls are TRBV10-3 and TRBJ2-5, with D possibly being TRBD1 (6 bases). CDR1 and CDR2 from the germline V gene are ENHRY and SYGVKD. The V gene lost 4 bases and the J gene lost 4 bases, with 10 bases spanning the gap. The CDR3 contains 13 residues.

The chain employs TRBV29-1 and TRBJ2-3; D ambiguous. This CDR3 contains 12 residues. V lost 4 bases, J lost 4 bases, and 9 bases lay in between. The germline CDR1 and CDR2 sequences are SQVTM and ANQGSEA. The CDR3 nucleotides read TGCAGCGTTGGGGATGCTCCAGATACGCAGTATTTT. Translating gives CSVGDAPDTQYF.

The rearrangement joins TRBV9 to TRBJ2-1, with D perhaps matching TRBD2 (5 bases). The CDR3 loop spans 12 amino acids. CDR1 and CDR2 (germline): SGDLS, YYNGEE. Trimming took off 3 bases at V and 8 bases at J, with 9 bases between the two ends. The CDR3 loop reads CASSGLEDEQFF. The CDR3 region has the DNA TGTGCCAGCAGCGGTTTGGAGGATGAGCAGTTCTTC. Supplemented by reference TRBV9 and TRBJ2-1, the full variable domain reads DSGVTQTPKHLITATGQRVTLRCSPRSGDLSVYWYQQSLDQGLQFLIQYYNGEERAKGNILERFSAQQFPDLHSELNLSSLELGDSALYFCASSGLEDEQFFGPGTRLTVL.